A selection of T cell receptor beta chains follows, all from one sample in a study of OX40 agonist ivuxolimab in advanced cancers. Sequenced by immunoSEQ multiplex PCR; TCRdb stores in-frame clones only, minus some. The repertoire holds about 69,000 clones, with approximately 90% as singletons. Material: CD4+ or CD8+ T cells sorted from blood, obtained in a trial of the OX40 agonist ivuxolimab. The receptors stem from an adult with an advanced solid tumor such as melanoma, head and neck, liver or kidney cancer. Each CDR3 is given with its conserved first and last residue. D genes are given only for firm matches. Rows give clone size only sometimes, using once, few, many, or a class for an expanded clone.

j_call,clone_size,v_call,d_call,cdr3_aa,cdr3_nt
TRBJ1-6,NA,TRBV27,TRBD1,CASSLRGQGLSSPLHF,TGTGCCAGCAGTTTGAGGGGACAGGGGCTAAGTTCACCCCTCCACTTT
TRBJ2-2,few,TRBV7-9,NA,CASSPDGTNTGELFF,TGTGCCAGCAGCCCCGACGGAACGAACACCGGGGAGCTGTTTTTT
TRBJ2-3,NA,TRBV7-6,NA,CASSTGFNTDTQYF,TGTGCCAGCAGCACAGGGTTTAACACAGATACGCAGTATTTT
TRBJ1-1,NA,TRBV19,NA,CASRNRNINTEAFF,TGTGCCAGTAGAAATCGAAACATAAACACTGAAGCTTTCTTT
TRBJ2-5,NA,TRBV5-1,TRBD2,CASSRSLADGETQYF,TGCGCCAGCAGCCGATCCCTAGCGGACGGAGAGACCCAGTACTTC
TRBJ1-1,NA,TRBV9,NA,CASSVVSATEAFF,TGTGCCAGCAGCGTAGTGTCAGCAACTGAAGCTTTCTTT
TRBJ1-1,NA,TRBV7-3,TRBD1,CASSQDRLTPFF,TGTGCCAGCAGCCAGGACAGGTTGACGCCTTTCTTT
TRBJ1-1,NA,TRBV5-1,NA,CASSLAGRSAVNF,TGCGCCAGCAGCTTGGCCGGGAGATCCGCTGTGAACTTT
TRBJ1-2,NA,TRBV7-6,TRBD1,CASSSSQGGGGYTF,TGTGCCAGCAGCTCCTCGCAGGGGGGCGGTGGCTACACCTTC
TRBJ2-3,NA,TRBV5-1,NA,CASSPGVKNLGTDTQYF,TGCGCCAGCAGCCCCGGGGTTAAGAACCTCGGCACAGATACGCAGTATTTT
TRBJ2-1,once,TRBV7-2,TRBD2,CASSLGLATNNEQFF,TGTGCCAGCAGCCTCGGACTAGCGACCAACAATGAGCAGTTCTTC
TRBJ2-7,NA,TRBV5-4,TRBD2,CASSMGLAGVIAYEQYF,TGTGCCAGCAGCATGGGACTAGCGGGAGTCATAGCCTACGAGCAGTACTTC
TRBJ2-7,NA,TRBV12-5,TRBD2,CASDKLAGVSYEQYF,TGTGCTAGTGACAAACTAGCGGGAGTCTCCTACGAGCAGTACTTC
TRBJ2-7,NA,TRBV7-2,TRBD2,CASSFSGTSSVHEQYF,TGTGCCAGCAGCTTTTCCGGGACTAGTAGTGTCCACGAGCAGTACTTC
TRBJ2-2,once,TRBV10-1,TRBD2,CASSSGSRSGELFF,TGCGCCAGCAGTAGCGGGAGTAGGTCCGGGGAGCTGTTTTTT
TRBJ2-2,NA,TRBV7-9,TRBD1,CASSPRDRNTGELFF,TGTGCCAGCAGCCCCCGGGACAGGAACACCGGGGAGCTGTTTTTT
TRBJ2-3,NA,TRBV6-1,NA,CASSVGGPSTDTQYF,TGTGCCAGCAGTGTTGGAGGGCCGTCGACAGATACGCAGTATTTT
TRBJ2-7,NA,TRBV5-1,NA,CASGSGVNYEQYF,TGCGCCAGCGGGTCCGGGGTGAACTACGAGCAGTACTTC
TRBJ2-2,NA,TRBV19,NA,CASRQGGSTNTGELFF,TGTGCCAGTCGGCAGGGAGGAAGTACGAACACCGGGGAGCTGTTTTTT
TRBJ1-3,NA,TRBV10-3,NA,CAISAGQPLSGNTIYF,TGTGCCATCAGTGCCGGACAGCCGCTCTCTGGAAACACCATATATTTT
TRBJ2-3,NA,TRBV6-5,NA,CATKTDTQYF,TGTGCCACCAAGACAGATACGCAGTATTTT
TRBJ1-5,NA,TRBV11-2,TRBD1,CASSLGDRTNQPQHF,TGTGCCAGCAGCTTAGGGGACAGAACCAATCAGCCCCAGCATTTT